This is a list of T cell receptor beta chains from one sample in a study of blood T cells in healthy people across ages. One entry per CDR3 protein, called by TCRdb with MiXCR from the 5' RACE reads. The repertoire holds over 600,000 distinct CDR3 sequences, with approximately 40% as singletons. Sequencing was carried out using blood. The receptor set was obtained from a man older than 75 in good health. CDR3s include the opening cysteine and the closing phenylalanine or tryptophan.

TRBV11-2	12	TRBJ1-2	CASSLQEYGYTF
TRBV10-1	15	TRBJ2-2	CASSPQGAATGELFF
TRBV6-1	12	TRBJ1-2	CASSQRTAGYTF
TRBV5-1	14	TRBJ2-3	CASQPGQSTDTQYF
TRBV9	15	-	CASSVGGTGFTEQYF
TRBV6-2/TRBV6-3	11	TRBJ2-1	CASTQLNEQFF
TRBV7-7	16	TRBJ2-2	CASSEPGLAGTGELFF
TRBV15	15	TRBJ1-1	CATSRDQGPNTEAFF
TRBV4-3	15	TRBJ2-5	CASSQVRGRQETQYF
TRBV7-2	16	TRBJ2-7	CASSLGAGGKSYEQYF
TRBV20-1	16	TRBJ2-1	CSARAGAGWARNEQFF
TRBV2	15	TRBJ2-1	CASSESASGSDEQFF
TRBV25-1	16	TRBJ2-3	CASSPYGAASTDTQYF
TRBV2	14	TRBJ1-2	CASTSVRAQYGYTF
TRBV7-2	16	TRBJ2-1	CASSSRPSGSSGEQFF
TRBV7-2	15	TRBJ2-1	CASSLAPGGRGEQFF
TRBV6-5	15	TRBJ2-1	CASSSVAGGPGEQFF
TRBV6-1	17	TRBJ2-3	CASSQDSPFPPVHTQYF
TRBV7-2	14	TRBJ1-3	CASRLPGTGNTIYF
TRBV7-9	13	TRBJ1-6	CASSLAGDMALHF
TRBV12-3/TRBV12-4	15	TRBJ2-1	CASSTSGQRYNEQFF
TRBV3-1	14	TRBJ1-2	CASTLRAGKNGYTF
TRBV5-1	16	TRBJ2-7	CASSLAGRGRPYEQYF
TRBV7-2	14	TRBJ1-4	CASNSQGADEKLFF
TRBV7-6	15	TRBJ2-3	CASSSRPGSTDTQYF
TRBV5-1	15	TRBJ2-1	CASSIQDGGYNEQFF
TRBV15	15	TRBJ2-5	CATSRVRTERETQYF
TRBV20-1	15	TRBJ1-5	CSAGGSGGSVGPQHF
TRBV24-1	16	TRBJ2-3	CATSPSGGLSTDTQYF
TRBV9	14	TRBJ2-7	CASSVGQGKNEQYF
TRBV20-1	20	TRBJ2-5	CSAAGWDSGRSPLGIETQYF
TRBV15	16	TRBJ2-1	CATSTSGSGRRNEQFF
TRBV2	17	TRBJ2-3	CASSEGILTGSSDTQYF
TRBV7-9	15	TRBJ2-1	CASTHPSGEYNEQFF
TRBV5-1	15	TRBJ2-7	CASSALVGAQGEQYF
TRBV20-1	14	TRBJ1-5	CSAKAQGGNQPQHF
TRBV7-9	16	TRBJ1-6	CASSLGRGGNNSPLHF
TRBV6-5	12	TRBJ1-2	CASWDRFYGYTF
TRBV6-5	15	TRBJ2-7	CASKPPGTGGYEQYF
TRBV5-1	15	TRBJ2-3	CASSVTGTYTDTQYF
TRBV24-1	16	TRBJ2-3	CATSDATSGKADTQYF
TRBV18	13	TRBJ2-7	CASSPRADYEQYF
TRBV29-1	13	TRBJ2-1	CSVFRDRGNEQFF
TRBV14	13	TRBJ2-5	CASSPKERETQYF
TRBV20-1	16	TRBJ2-1	CSARDLGGGTYNEQFF
TRBV20-1	12	TRBJ2-1	CSATLRAYEQFF
TRBV27	13	TRBJ2-1	CASSPHTISEQFF